Listed below are T cell receptor beta chains from one sample, sequenced in a study of metastatic and nonmetastatic thyroid tumors. TCRdb re-analyzed the PCR reads through MiXCR. This sample has 8,500 to 13,000 clones, with roughly 12% found just once. Sequencing input: blood. Receptors were obtained from a female donor with papillary thyroid cancer or a benign thyroid nodule (not recorded which). Some clones in this sample may be carry-over from other donors' samples. The CDR3 runs from the conserved cysteine through the conserved F or W. Fields, in order: J gene, clone size, V gene, D gene, CDR3 protein, CDR3 DNA. A D gene is named only where the DNA matches it firmly. Expanded clones get a size class; other rows say once, few or many, or leave the size out.

>TRBJ1-3|many|TRBV15|NA
CATSRDLGYGNTIYF
TGTGCCACCAGCAGAGATCTCGGGTATGGAAACACCATATATTTT
>TRBJ2-4|few|TRBV7-9|TRBD2
CASSPAGLAKNTQYF
TGTGCCAGCAGCCCAGCGGGACTAGCCAAAAACACTCAGTACTTC
>TRBJ2-2|many|TRBV10-2|NA
CASSGTLNTGELFF
TGCGCCAGCAGTGGGACTTTGAACACCGGGGAGCTGTTTTTT
>TRBJ2-7|NA|TRBV4-3|TRBD2
CASSLERGGLYEQYF
TGCGCCAGCAGCCTCGAGCGGGGGGGACTATACGAGCAGTACTTC
>TRBJ1-1|medium-sized|TRBV10-3|NA
CAISESGDGAFF
TGTGCCATCAGTGAATCGGGGGACGGGGCTTTCTTT
>TRBJ1-1|medium-sized|TRBV10-2|TRBD1
CASSLTGLNTEAFF
TGCGCCAGCAGCCTGACAGGGTTGAACACTGAAGCTTTCTTT
>TRBJ1-2|few|TRBV12-3/TRBV12-4|TRBD1
CASRTGGYGYTF
TGTGCCAGCAGGACAGGGGGCTATGGCTACACCTTC
>TRBJ1-1|NA|TRBV28|NA
CASSPSLGAFF
TGTGCCAGCAGTCCGTCTCTCGGAGCTTTCTTT
>TRBJ2-4|many|TRBV25-1|NA
CASSDIGNIQYF
TGTGCCAGCAGTGATATTGGAAACATTCAGTACTTC
>TRBJ2-7|many|TRBV10-1|TRBD1
CASSADRGLSYEQYF
TGCGCCAGCAGTGCGGACAGGGGCCTCTCCTACGAGCAGTACTTC
>TRBJ2-7|many|TRBV20-1|TRBD1
CSARAGDRGSPEQYF
TGCAGTGCTAGAGCCGGGGACAGGGGTTCCCCCGAGCAGTACTTC
>TRBJ1-1|medium-sized|TRBV2|NA
CASSGMTGYPEAFF
TGTGCCAGCAGTGGGATGACAGGCTACCCAGAAGCTTTCTTT
>TRBJ1-1|many|TRBV4-1|NA
CASSQEPGNTEAFF
TGCGCCAGCAGCCAAGAACCGGGGAACACTGAAGCTTTCTTT
>TRBJ2-7|medium-sized|TRBV2|NA
CASSEAPPREQYF
TGTGCCAGCAGTGAAGCCCCCCCTCGCGAGCAGTACTTC
>TRBJ1-1|many|TRBV20-1|TRBD1
CSARNRGRTEAFF
TGCAGTGCTAGAAACAGGGGCAGGACTGAAGCTTTCTTC
>TRBJ2-7|medium-sized|TRBV6-1|NA
CASRERTGGYEQYF
TGTGCCAGCCGCGAGAGGACCGGCGGGTACGAGCAGTACTTC
>TRBJ2-7|NA|TRBV19|NA
CASSIGEGYEQYF
TGCGCCAGTAGTATAGGAGAGGGCTACGAGCAGTACTTC
>TRBJ1-5|many|TRBV20-1|TRBD1
CSASDRESNQPQHF
TGCAGTGCATCGGACAGGGAGAGCAATCAGCCCCAGCATTTT
>TRBJ2-3|many|TRBV2|NA
CASSEPLTDTQYF
TGTGCCAGCAGTGAGCCCCTTACAGATACGCAGTATTTT
>TRBJ2-1|many|TRBV9|NA
CASSSNNEQFF
TGTGCCAGCAGCTCTAACAATGAGCAGTTCTTC
>TRBJ2-7|NA|TRBV27|TRBD2
CASRTSGGREQYF
TGTGCCAGCAGGACGTCGGGGGGGCGAGAGCAGTACTTC
>TRBJ2-5|many|TRBV3-1|TRBD2
CASSQGGGDQETQYF
TGTGCCAGCAGCCAAGGCGGGGGAGATCAAGAGACCCAGTACTTC
>TRBJ1-3|many|TRBV10-3|NA
CAISESGDTIYF
TGTGCCATCAGTGAGTCGGGAGACACCATATATTTT
>TRBJ2-2|many|TRBV6-4|NA
CASSVDNTGELFF
TGTGCCAGCAGTGTGGACAACACCGGGGAGCTGTTTTTT
>TRBJ1-2|medium-sized|TRBV6-1|TRBD1
CASSGDRGIGYTF
TGTGCCAGCAGTGGGGACAGGGGAATTGGCTACACCTTC
>TRBJ2-2|many|TRBV19|NA
CATQRGGKTGELFF
TGTGCCACCCAGAGGGGGGGGAAAACCGGGGAGCTGTTTTTT
>TRBJ2-3|medium-sized|TRBV19|NA
CASAAGGSTDTQYF
TGTGCCAGCGCAGCGGGCGGGAGCACAGATACGCAGTATTTT
>TRBJ1-1|many|TRBV5-1|TRBD1
CASSIGTVNTEAFF
TGCGCCAGCAGCATAGGGACAGTCAACACTGAAGCTTTCTTT
>TRBJ1-5|NA|TRBV5-5|NA
CASSLAAADSNQPQHF
TGTGCCAGCAGCTTGGCGGCAGCTGATAGCAATCAGCCCCAGCATTTT
>TRBJ1-2|many|TRBV29-1|TRBD1
CSVGQGLHYGYTF
TGCAGCGTTGGACAGGGCCTCCACTATGGCTACACCTTC
>TRBJ2-1|many|TRBV9|NA
CASSVAGGNEQFF
TGTGCCAGCAGCGTAGCAGGGGGGAATGAGCAGTTCTTC
>TRBJ2-7|medium-sized|TRBV7-2|NA
CASSSTPGPSEQYF
TGTGCCAGCAGCTCTACCCCAGGGCCCAGTGAGCAGTACTTC
>TRBJ2-3|many|TRBV11-1|NA
CASSLAGRFTDTQYF
TGTGCCAGCAGCTTAGCCGGTAGATTCACAGATACGCAGTATTTT
>TRBJ1-1|many|TRBV4-1|NA
CASTYFRRDTEAFF
TGCGCCAGCACATACTTTAGACGCGACACTGAAGCTTTCTTT
>TRBJ1-1|medium-sized|TRBV15|NA
CATSREPGTGTEAFF
TGTGCCACCAGCAGAGAACCCGGGACGGGGACTGAAGCTTTCTTT
>TRBJ2-7|NA|TRBV28|NA
CASRQVYEQYF
TGTGCCAGCAGGCAGGTCTACGAGCAGTACTTC
>TRBJ2-7|many|TRBV9|TRBD2
CASRLAGSSYEQYF
TGTGCCAGCAGACTAGCGGGCTCGTCCTACGAGCAGTACTTC
>TRBJ1-4|medium-sized|TRBV12-3/TRBV12-4|TRBD1
CASSATGQGDTTNEKLFF
TGTGCCAGCAGTGCAACGGGACAGGGCGATACAACTAATGAAAAACTGTTTTTT
>TRBJ2-6|medium-sized|TRBV20-1|TRBD1
CSAIDRAYDSGANVLTF
TGCAGTGCCATCGACAGGGCCTACGACTCTGGGGCCAACGTCCTGACTTTC
>TRBJ2-1|many|TRBV5-6|NA
CASSLGGTSYNEQFF
TGTGCCAGCAGCTTGGGGGGAACGTCCTACAATGAGCAGTTCTTC
>TRBJ2-1|few|TRBV27|TRBD1
CASSFFRDRGFNERFF
TGTGCCAGCAGTTTTTTTCGGGACAGGGGGTTCAATGAGCGGTTCTTC
>TRBJ1-1|many|TRBV29-1|NA
CSALDRNTEAFF
TGCAGCGCTCTTGACAGGAACACTGAAGCTTTCTTT
>TRBJ1-2|many|TRBV7-2|TRBD1
CASSTRQGDGYTF
TGTGCCAGCAGCACAAGACAGGGGGATGGCTACACCTTC
>TRBJ2-7|many|TRBV20-1|NA
CSARRGHEQYF
TGCAGTGCTAGACGGGGTCACGAGCAGTACTTC
>TRBJ1-4|many|TRBV5-1|TRBD1
CASSLGQGRLAKLFF
TGCGCCAGCAGTTTGGGACAGGGACGATTGGCAAAACTGTTTTTT
>TRBJ2-6|many|TRBV9|NA
CASSPMGVSGANVLTF
TGTGCCAGCAGCCCCATGGGGGTCTCTGGGGCCAACGTCCTGACTTTC
>TRBJ2-3|many|TRBV20-1|NA
CSAIETGVRTDTQYF
TGCAGTGCTATCGAAACGGGAGTTCGCACAGATACGCAGTATTTT
>TRBJ2-1|many|TRBV5-1|NA
CASSLGDTYNEQFF
TGCGCCAGCAGCTTGGGGGACACCTACAATGAGCAGTTCTTC
>TRBJ2-7|many|TRBV14|NA
CASSQKTGLSYEQYF
TGTGCCAGCAGCCAAAAGACAGGACTCTCCTACGAGCAGTACTTC
>TRBJ1-2|many|TRBV11-1|NA
CASSLEGGGSLGGYTF
TGTGCCAGCAGCTTAGAGGGCGGGGGCTCGCTTGGCGGCTACACCTTC
>TRBJ2-1|many|TRBV19|TRBD2
CASSGGSAGVINEQFF
TGTGCCAGTAGCGGGGGATCAGCGGGGGTGATCAATGAGCAGTTCTTC
>TRBJ2-1|many|TRBV7-6|TRBD1
CASSFITGDFYNEQFF
TGTGCCAGCAGCTTCATAACAGGGGATTTCTACAATGAGCAGTTCTTC